This paragraph reports one TCR beta chain. Clones were sequenced by immunoSEQ multiplex PCR, and TCRdb holds only the in-frame ones, with some missing. The repertoire holds 95,000 to 100,000 clones, about four fifths seen once, with 1.5% to 2.5% in the top ten. The sample comes from a study of control samples from healthy donors and cancer patients. Germline V gene data show CDR1 as SGHNT and CDR2 as YYREEE (reference sequence). The CDR3 length is 15 residues. V was cut by 1 base and J by 4 bases, with 14 bases left in between. The rearrangement joins TRBV5-4 to TRBJ1-2; maybe TRBD1 (6 bases). Input material: blood. This sequence originates from a man aged 55 to 70 in good health. The CDR3 spells CASSLTTGTVYGYTF. In DNA form, the CDR3 reads TGTGCCAGCAGCTTGACGACAGGCACCGTCTATGGCTACACCTTC.